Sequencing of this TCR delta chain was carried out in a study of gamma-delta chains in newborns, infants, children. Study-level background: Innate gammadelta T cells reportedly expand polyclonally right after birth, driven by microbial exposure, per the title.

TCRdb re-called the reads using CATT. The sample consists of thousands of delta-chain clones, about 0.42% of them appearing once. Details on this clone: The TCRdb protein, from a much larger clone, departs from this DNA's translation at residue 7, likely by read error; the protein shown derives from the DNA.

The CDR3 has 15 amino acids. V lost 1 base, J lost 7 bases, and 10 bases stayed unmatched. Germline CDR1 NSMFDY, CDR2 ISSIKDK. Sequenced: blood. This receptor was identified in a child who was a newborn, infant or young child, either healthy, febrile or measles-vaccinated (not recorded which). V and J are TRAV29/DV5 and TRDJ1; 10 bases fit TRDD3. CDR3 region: CAASPPAGGYGKLIF. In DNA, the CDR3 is TGTGCAGCAAGCCCCCCTGCTGGGGGATATGGTAAACTCATCTTT.